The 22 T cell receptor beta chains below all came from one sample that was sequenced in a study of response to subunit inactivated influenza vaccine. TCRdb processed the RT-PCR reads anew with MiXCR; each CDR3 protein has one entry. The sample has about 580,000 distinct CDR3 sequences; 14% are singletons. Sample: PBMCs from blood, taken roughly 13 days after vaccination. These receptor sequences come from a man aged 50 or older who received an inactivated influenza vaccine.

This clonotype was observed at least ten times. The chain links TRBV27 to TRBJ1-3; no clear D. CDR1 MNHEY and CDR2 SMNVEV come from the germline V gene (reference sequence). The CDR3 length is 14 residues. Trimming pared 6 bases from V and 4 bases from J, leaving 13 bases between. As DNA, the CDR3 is TGTGCCAGCAGAACCCTGAGTGGGGGAAACACCATATATTTT. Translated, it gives CASRTLSGGNTIYF.

The CDR3 DNA reads as TGTGCCAGCAGATCGCTTGCCCGGGACAGGGGGAACAATGAGCAGTTCTTC. This codes for CASRSLARDRGNNEQFF. The chain has TRBV7-9 and TRBJ2-1, with TRBD1 identical over 11 bases. CDR3 size: 17 residues. Germline V gene data show CDR1 as SEHNR and CDR2 as FQNEAQ (reference sequence). V lost 6 bases and J lost 5; bases outside the gene matches: 12.

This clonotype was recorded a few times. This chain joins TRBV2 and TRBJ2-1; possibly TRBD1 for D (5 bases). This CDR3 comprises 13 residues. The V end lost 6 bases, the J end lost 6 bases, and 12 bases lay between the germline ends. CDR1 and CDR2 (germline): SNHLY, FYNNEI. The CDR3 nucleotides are TGTGCCAGCAGCTGGACAAATTTCAATGAGCAGTTCTTC. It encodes CASSWTNFNEQFF.

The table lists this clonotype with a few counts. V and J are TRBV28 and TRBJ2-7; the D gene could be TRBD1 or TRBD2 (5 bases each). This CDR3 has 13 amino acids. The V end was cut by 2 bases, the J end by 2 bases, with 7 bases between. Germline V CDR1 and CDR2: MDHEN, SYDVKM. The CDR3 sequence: CASSLEGPYEQYF. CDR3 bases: TGTGCCAGCAGTTTAGAGGGGCCCTACGAGCAGTACTTC.

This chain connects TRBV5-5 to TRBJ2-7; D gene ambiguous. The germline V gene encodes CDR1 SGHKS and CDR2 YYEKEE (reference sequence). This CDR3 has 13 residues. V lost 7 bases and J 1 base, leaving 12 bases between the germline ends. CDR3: CASASRISYEQYF. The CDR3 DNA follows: TGTGCCAGCGCCTCGCGGATATCCTACGAGCAGTACTTC.

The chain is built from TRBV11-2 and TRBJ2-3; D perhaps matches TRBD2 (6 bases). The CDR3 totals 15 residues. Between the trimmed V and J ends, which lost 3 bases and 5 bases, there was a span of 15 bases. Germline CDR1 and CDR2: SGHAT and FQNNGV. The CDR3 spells CASSFGGLIEDTQYF. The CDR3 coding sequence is TGTGCCAGCAGCTTTGGGGGGTTGATCGAAGATACGCAGTATTTT.

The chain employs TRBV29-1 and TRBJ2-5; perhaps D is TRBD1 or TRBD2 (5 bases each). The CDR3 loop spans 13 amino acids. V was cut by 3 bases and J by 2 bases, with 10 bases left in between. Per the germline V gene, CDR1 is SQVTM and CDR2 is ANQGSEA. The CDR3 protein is CSVDRETQETQYF. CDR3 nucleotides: TGCAGCGTTGACAGGGAGACGCAAGAGACCCAGTACTTC.

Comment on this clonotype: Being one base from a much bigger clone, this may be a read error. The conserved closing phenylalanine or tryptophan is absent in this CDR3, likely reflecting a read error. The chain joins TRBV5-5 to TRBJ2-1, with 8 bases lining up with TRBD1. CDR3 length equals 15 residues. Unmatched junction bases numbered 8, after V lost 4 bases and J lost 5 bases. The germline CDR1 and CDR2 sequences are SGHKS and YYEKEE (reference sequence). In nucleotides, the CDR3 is TGTGCCAGCAGCCGAGAGTGGACAGGGCACAATGAGCAGTTCTTG. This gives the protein CASSREWTGHNEQFL.

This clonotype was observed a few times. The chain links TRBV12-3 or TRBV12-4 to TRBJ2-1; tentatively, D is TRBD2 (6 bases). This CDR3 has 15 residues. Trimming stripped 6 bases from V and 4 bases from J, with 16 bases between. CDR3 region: CASSPRDSTYNEQFF. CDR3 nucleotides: TGTGCCAGCAGCCCCCGGGACTCTACTTACAATGAGCAGTTCTTC.

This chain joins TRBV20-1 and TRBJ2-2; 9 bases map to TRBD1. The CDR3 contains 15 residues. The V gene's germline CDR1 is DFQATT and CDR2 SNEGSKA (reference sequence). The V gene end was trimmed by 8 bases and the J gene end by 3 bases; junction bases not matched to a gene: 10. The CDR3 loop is CSFLKRTGDTGELFF. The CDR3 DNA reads TGCAGTTTCCTTAAAAGGACAGGGGACACCGGGGAGCTGTTTTTT.

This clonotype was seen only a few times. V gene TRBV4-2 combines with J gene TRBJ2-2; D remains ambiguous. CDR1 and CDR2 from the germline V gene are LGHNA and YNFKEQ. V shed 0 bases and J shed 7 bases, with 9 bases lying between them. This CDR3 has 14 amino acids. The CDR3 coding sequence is TGTGCCAGCAGCCAAGACAGGCTGGGCGGGGAGCTGTTTTTT. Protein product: CASSQDRLGGELFF.

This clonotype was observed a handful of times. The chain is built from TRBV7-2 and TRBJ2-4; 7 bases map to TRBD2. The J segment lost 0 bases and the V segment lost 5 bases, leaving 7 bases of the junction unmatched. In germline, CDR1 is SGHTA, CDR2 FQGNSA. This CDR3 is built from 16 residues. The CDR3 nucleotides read TGTGCCAGCAGCCGCGGGAGAGGAATAGCCAAAAACATTCAGTACTTC. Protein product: CASSRGRGIAKNIQYF.

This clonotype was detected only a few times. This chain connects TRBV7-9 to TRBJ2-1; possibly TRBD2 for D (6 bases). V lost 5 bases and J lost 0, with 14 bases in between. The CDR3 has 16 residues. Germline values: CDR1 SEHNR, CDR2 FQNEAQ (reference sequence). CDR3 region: CASSPPGGSSYNEQFF. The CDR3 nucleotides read TGTGCCAGCAGCCCGCCAGGAGGGAGCTCCTACAATGAGCAGTTCTTC. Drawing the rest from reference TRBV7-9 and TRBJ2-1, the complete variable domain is DTGVSQNPRHKITKRGQNVTFRCDPISEHNRLYWYRQTLGQGPEFLTYFQNEAQLEKSRLLSDRFSAERPKGSFSTLEIQRTEQGDSAMYLCASSPPGGSSYNEQFFGPGTRLTVL.

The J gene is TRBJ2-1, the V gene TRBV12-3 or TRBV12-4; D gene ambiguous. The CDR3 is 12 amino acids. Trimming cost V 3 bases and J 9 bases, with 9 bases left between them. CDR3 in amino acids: CASSFPGFEQFF. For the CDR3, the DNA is TGTGCCAGCAGTTTTCCGGGCTTTGAGCAGTTCTTC.

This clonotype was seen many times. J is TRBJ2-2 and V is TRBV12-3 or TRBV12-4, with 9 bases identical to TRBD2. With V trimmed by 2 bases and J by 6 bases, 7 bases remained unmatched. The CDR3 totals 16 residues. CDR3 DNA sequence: TGTGCCAGCAGTTTATCGAGCGGGGGGCCCCCCGGGGAGCTGTTTTTT. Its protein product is CASSLSSGGPPGELFF.

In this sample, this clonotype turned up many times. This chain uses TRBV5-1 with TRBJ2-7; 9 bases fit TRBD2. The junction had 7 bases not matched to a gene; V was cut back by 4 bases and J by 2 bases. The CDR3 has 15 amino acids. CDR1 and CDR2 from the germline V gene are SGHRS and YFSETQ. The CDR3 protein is CASSLLAGVTYEQYF. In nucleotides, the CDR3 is TGCGCCAGCAGCCTACTAGCGGGTGTAACCTACGAGCAGTACTTC.

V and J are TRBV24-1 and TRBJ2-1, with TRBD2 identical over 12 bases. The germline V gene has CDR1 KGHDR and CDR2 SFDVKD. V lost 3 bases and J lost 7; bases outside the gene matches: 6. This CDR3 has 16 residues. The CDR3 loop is CATSDTRLAGVNEQFF. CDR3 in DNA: TGTGCCACCAGTGATACCAGACTAGCGGGAGTGAATGAGCAGTTCTTC.

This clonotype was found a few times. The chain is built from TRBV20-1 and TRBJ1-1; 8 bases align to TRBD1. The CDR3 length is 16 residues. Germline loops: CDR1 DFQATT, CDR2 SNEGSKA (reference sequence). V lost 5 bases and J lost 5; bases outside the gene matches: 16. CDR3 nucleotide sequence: TGCAGTGCTCCCTCCCCTATCCGGACAGGGAAAACTGAAGCTTTCTTT. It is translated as CSAPSPIRTGKTEAFF.

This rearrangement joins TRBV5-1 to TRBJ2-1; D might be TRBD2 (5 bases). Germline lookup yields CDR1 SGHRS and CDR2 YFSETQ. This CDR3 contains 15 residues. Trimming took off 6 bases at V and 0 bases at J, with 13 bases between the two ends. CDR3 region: CASTPERDSYNEQFF. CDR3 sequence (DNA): TGCGCCAGCACCCCAGAGAGGGACTCCTACAATGAGCAGTTCTTC.

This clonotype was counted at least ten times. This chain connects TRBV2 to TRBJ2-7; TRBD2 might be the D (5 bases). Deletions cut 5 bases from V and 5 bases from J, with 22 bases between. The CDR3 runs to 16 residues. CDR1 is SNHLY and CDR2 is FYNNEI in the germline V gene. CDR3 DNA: TGTGCCAGCAGTTTAGATCCCAGAGGGAAGAGCCACGAGCAGTACTTC. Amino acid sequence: CASSLDPRGKSHEQYF.

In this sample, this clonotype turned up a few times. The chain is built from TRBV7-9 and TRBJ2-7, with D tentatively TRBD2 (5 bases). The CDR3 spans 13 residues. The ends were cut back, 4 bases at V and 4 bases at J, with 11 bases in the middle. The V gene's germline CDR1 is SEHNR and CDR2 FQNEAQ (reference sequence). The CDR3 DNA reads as TGTGCCAGCAGCTCCCCGGAGCGGTACGAGCAGTACTTC. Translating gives CASSSPERYEQYF.

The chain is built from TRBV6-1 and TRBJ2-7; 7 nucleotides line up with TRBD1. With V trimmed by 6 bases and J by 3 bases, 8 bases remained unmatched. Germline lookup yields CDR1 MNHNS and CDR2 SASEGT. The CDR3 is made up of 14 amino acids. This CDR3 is CASSKDRPIYEQYF. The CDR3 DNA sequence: TGTGCCAGCAGCAAGGACAGGCCAATCTACGAGCAGTACTTC.